The source of this TCR beta chain is a study of cytomegalovirus exposure and HLA in healthy donors. Study summary: HLA-typed donors were the source of around 87 million unique TCRs, which an early data release held. Across 350 to 400 genotyped donors, 81% landed in the Caucasian-associated ancestry cluster.

In regard to this clone: Its antigen is not identified.

Study-level results: Some V segments, TRBV6-2 and TRBV6-3 among them, were indistinguishable and were therefore excluded.

The germline V and J ends were trimmed by 7 bases and 5 bases, with 5 bases remaining between them. The germline CDR1 and CDR2 sequences are SNHLY and FYNNEI. This CDR3 has 10 amino acids. Both 60 Vbeta primers and 13 Jbeta primers went into the PCR. Produced via immunoSEQ multiplex PCR; TCRdb's table is partial and in-frame only. The sample lists tens of thousands of clones, about 76% occurring once. The chain joins TRBV2 to TRBJ1-1, with no clear D. The sequence derives from a man in his forties or fifties in good health and CMV-seronegative. Input material: PBMCs. The CDR3 reads CASILTEAFF. DNA of the CDR3: TGTGCCAGCATCCTTACTGAAGCTTTCTTT.